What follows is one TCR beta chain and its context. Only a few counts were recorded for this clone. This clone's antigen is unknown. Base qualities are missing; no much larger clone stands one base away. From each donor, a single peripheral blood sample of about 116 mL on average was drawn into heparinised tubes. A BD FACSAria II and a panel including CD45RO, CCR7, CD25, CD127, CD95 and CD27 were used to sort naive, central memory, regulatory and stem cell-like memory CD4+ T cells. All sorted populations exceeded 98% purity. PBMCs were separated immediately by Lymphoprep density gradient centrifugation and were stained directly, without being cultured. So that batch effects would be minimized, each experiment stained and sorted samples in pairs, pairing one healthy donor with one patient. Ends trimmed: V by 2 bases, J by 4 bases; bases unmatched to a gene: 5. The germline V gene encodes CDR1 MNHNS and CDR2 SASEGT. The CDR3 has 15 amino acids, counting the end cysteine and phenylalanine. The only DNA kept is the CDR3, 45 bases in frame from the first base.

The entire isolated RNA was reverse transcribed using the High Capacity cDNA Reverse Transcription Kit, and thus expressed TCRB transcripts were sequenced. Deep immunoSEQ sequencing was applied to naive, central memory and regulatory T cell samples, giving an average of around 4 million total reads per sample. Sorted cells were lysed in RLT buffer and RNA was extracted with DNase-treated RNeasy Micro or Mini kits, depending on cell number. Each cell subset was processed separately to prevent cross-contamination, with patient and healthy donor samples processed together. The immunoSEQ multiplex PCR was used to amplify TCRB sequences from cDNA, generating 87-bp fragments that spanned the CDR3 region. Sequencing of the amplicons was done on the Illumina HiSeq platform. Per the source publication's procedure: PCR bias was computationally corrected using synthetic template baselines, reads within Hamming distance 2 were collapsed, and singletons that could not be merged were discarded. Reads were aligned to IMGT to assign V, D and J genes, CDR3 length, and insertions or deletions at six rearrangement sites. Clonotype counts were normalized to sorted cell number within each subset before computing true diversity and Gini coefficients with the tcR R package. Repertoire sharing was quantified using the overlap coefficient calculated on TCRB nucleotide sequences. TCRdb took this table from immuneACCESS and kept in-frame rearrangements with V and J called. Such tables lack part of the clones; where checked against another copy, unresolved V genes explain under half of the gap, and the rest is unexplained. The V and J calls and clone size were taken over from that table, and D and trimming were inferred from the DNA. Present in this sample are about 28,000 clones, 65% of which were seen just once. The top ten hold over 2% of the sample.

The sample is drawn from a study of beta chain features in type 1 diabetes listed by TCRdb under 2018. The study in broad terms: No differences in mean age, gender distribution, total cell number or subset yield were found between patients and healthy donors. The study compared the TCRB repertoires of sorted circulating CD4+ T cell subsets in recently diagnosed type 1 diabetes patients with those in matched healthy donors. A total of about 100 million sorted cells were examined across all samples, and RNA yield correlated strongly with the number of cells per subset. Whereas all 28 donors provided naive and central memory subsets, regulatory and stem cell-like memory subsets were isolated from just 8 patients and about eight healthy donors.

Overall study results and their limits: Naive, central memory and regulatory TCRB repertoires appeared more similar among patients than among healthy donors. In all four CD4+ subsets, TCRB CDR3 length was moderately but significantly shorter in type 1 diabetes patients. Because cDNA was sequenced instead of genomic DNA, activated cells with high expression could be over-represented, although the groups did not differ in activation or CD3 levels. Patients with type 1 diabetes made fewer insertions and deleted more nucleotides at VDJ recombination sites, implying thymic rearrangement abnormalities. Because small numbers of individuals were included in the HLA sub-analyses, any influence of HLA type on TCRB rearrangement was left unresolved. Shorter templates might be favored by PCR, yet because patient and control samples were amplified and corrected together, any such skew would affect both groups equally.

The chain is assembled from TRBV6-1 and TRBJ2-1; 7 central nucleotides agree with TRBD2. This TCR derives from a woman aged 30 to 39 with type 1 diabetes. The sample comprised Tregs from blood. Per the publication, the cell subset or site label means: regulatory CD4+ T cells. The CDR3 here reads CASSEPAGNYNEQFF. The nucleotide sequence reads TGTGCCAGCAGTGAACCAGCGGGAAATTACAATGAGCAGTTCTTC.